This TCR beta chain was captured by sequencing in a study of identical twins. TCRdb reanalysed the 5' RACE reads using MiXCR and keeps one entry per CDR3 protein. The sample consists of fewer than 900,000 distinct CDR3 sequences, over 15% of them appearing once. V dropped 2 bases and J dropped 8 bases, with 17 bases sitting between them. The germline gives CDR1 DFQATT, CDR2 SNEGSKA (reference sequence). This CDR3 is built from 14 residues. This clonotype has only a few counts. These same data were also listed under a study on T cells expressing NK-cell markers. From that report: Several donors showed these clonotypes also leading the CD3+CD56-NKG2C+ fraction.

V gene TRBV20-1 combines with J gene TRBJ2-3; the D is unclear. Material: PBMCs. The sequence derives from a woman younger than 30 in good health. The CDR3 DNA sequence: TGCAGTGCTAGATTTGGGCGGTCCATGGGTACGCAGTATTTT. Translated, it gives CSARFGRSMGTQYF.